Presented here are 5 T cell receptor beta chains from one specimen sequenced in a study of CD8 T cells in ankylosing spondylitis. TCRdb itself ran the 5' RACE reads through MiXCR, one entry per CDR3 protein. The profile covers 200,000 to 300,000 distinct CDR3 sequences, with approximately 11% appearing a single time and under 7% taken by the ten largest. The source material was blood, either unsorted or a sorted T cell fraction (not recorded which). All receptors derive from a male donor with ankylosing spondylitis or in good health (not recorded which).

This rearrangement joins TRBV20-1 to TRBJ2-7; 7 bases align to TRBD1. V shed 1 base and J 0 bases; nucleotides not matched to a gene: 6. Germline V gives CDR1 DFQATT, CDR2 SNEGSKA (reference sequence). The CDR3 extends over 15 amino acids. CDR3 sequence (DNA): TGCAGTGCTAGAGGAAACAGGGGCCACTCCTACGAGCAGTACTTC. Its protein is CSARGNRGHSYEQYF.

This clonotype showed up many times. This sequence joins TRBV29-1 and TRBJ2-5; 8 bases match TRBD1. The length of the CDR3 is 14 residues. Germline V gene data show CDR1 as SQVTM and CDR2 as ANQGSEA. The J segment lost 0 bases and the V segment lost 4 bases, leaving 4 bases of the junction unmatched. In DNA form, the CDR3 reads TGCAGCGTTGGGACAGGGTCGTACCAAGAGACCCAGTACTTC. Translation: CSVGTGSYQETQYF.

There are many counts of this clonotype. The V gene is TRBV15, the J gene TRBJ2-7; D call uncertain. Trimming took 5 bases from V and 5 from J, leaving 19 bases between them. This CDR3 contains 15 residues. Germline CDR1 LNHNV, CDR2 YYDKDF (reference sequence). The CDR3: CATSSAMRKSNEQYF. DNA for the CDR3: TGTGCCACCAGCTCGGCCATGCGCAAATCGAACGAGCAGTACTTC.

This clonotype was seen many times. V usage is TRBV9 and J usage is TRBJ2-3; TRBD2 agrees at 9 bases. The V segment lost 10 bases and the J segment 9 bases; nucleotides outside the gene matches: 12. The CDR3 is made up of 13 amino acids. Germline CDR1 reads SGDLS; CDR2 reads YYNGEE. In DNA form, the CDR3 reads TGTGCCTCACAGCGGGGGGAACGAGGGACGCAGTATTTT. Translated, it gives CASQRGERGTQYF.

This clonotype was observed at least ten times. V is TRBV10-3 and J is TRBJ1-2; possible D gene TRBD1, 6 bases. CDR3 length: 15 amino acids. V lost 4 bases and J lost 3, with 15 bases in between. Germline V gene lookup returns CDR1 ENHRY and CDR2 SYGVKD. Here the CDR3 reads CAISAQGSPDYGYTF. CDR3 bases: TGTGCCATCAGTGCACAGGGTTCGCCGGACTATGGCTACACCTTC.